Listed below are T cell receptor beta chains from one sample, sequenced in a study of T-cell reconstitution after alpha-beta-depleted transplantation in children. Using its own MiXCR run on the PCR reads, TCRdb lists one record per CDR3 protein. The table lists a few hundred thousand distinct CDR3 sequences, 9.9% of them singletons. The material was PBMCs from the stem cell graft donor, obtained from the stem cell graft. All receptors come from a human donor who donated a stem cell graft to a child with SCID. The conserved cysteine and the conserved F or W are not part of the CDR3 here.

V gene	J gene	CDR3 protein
TRBV3-1	TRBJ2-1	ASSLLTGTSGSEEQF
TRBV3-1	TRBJ1-4	ASSQGRATNEKLF
TRBV12-3/TRBV12-4	TRBJ1-1	ASSFVGIQRTEAF
TRBV12-3/TRBV12-4	TRBJ2-3	ASSLFEGTDTQY
TRBV10-1	TRBJ2-1	ASSESGPKNEQF
TRBV9	TRBJ2-2	ASSVLASGGELF
TRBV14	TRBJ1-1	ASRGGQTKTGEAF
TRBV5-1	TRBJ2-3	ASSPGLAGVDTQY
TRBV7-7	TRBJ1-1	ASSLEAGTEAF
TRBV20-1	TRBJ1-1	SAEAGTEAF
TRBV5-1	TRBJ1-5	ASSLDPSSNQPQH
TRBV5-1	TRBJ2-7	ASSVGTAYEQY
TRBV25-1	TRBJ2-3	ASSGDVWDTQY
TRBV5-1	TRBJ2-5	ASSLAKRAPGETQY
TRBV9	TRBJ2-5	ASSVAEGGRETQY
TRBV12-3/TRBV12-4	TRBJ1-4	ASSPTGGSEKLF
TRBV5-5	TRBJ2-1	ASSSLAGASNEQF
TRBV15	TRBJ1-1	ATGDRGNTEAF
TRBV7-8	TRBJ2-3	ASSLGQPGGDTQY
TRBV6-5	TRBJ2-3	ASSPPPTQY
TRBV20-1	TRBJ1-4	SVQDRNEKLF
TRBV12-3/TRBV12-4	TRBJ1-6	ASRTGDSPLH
TRBV7-8	TRBJ2-2	ASSFAGGTTGELF
TRBV2	TRBJ2-7	ASSEARTSGASY
TRBV7-6	TRBJ2-3	ASSATAGGPDTQY
TRBV5-6	TRBJ2-2	ASSLFGTNTGELF
TRBV7-9	TRBJ1-2	ASSLASQPRST
TRBV7-2	TRBJ2-7	ASSGLATYEQY
TRBV7-7	TRBJ2-7	ASSPDISSYEQY
TRBV5-1	TRBJ2-3	ASSLAVGGQRTDTQY
TRBV20-1	TRBJ2-2	SAERTASGNTGELF
TRBV24-1	TRBJ2-3	ATSDRGTGTDTQY
TRBV3-1	TRBJ1-2	ASSRTNTQGGGYT
TRBV25-1	TRBJ1-3	ASSDGGSGNTIY
TRBV29-1	TRBJ1-5	SATGQGAGQPQH
TRBV9	TRBJ1-1	ASSATVAMNTEAF
TRBV9	TRBJ2-7	ASSVGSGGTYEQY
TRBV6-6	TRBJ2-7	ASRGRLYEQY
TRBV5-1	TRBJ1-2	ASSSPGQEFGYT
TRBV12-3/TRBV12-4	TRBJ1-3	ASSLGGLSGNTIY
TRBV20-1	TRBJ2-3	SAVTGVTQY
TRBV12-3/TRBV12-4	TRBJ1-1	ASSLDWAGGTEAF
TRBV12-3/TRBV12-4	TRBJ2-7	ASSPGQPYYEQY
TRBV6-1	TRBJ2-7	ASRRRDRPYEQY
TRBV15	TRBJ1-3	ATSGGLTGTGNTIY
TRBV29-1	TRBJ1-2	SVEDPIGQGSNYGYT
TRBV4-2	TRBJ2-4	ASSQEATPTIQY
TRBV5-1	TRBJ2-7	ASSLGSGPISYEQY
TRBV3-1	TRBJ2-7	ASSGGPSGTYEQY
TRBV12-3/TRBV12-4	TRBJ2-7	ASRLTGTGMYEQY
TRBV7-9	TRBJ2-5	ASSLVTGTRETQY
TRBV6-6	TRBJ2-1	ASSPLDNEQF
TRBV5-6	TRBJ2-7	ASSPTGFEQY
TRBV10-3	TRBJ2-3	AISGGTSGGENTQY